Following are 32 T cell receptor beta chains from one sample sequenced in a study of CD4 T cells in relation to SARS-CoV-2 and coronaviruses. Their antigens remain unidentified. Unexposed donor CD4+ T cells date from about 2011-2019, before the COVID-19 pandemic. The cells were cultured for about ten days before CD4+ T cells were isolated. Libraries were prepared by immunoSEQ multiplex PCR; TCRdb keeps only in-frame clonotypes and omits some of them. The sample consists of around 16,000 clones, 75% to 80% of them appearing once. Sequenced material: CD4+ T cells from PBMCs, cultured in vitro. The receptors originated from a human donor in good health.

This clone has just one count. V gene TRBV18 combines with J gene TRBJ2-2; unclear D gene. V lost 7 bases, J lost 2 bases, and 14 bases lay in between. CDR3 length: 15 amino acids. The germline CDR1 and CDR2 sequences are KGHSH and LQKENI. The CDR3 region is CASFGQELNTGELFF. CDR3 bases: TGTGCCAGCTTCGGGCAGGAGCTAAACACCGGGGAGCTGTTTTTT.

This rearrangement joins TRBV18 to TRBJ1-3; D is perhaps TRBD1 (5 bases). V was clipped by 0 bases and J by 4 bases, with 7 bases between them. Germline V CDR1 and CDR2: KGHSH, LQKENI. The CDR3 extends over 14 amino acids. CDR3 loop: CASSPPGAGNTIYF. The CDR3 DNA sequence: TGTGCCAGCTCACCACCAGGGGCAGGAAACACCATATATTTT.

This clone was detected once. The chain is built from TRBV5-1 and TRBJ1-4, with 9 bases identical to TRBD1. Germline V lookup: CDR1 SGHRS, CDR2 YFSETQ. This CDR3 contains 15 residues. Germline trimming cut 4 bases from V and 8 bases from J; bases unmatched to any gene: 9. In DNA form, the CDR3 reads TGCGCCAGCAGCCCGATGCCCGGGACAGGGGAAAAACTGTTTTTT. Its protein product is CASSPMPGTGEKLFF.

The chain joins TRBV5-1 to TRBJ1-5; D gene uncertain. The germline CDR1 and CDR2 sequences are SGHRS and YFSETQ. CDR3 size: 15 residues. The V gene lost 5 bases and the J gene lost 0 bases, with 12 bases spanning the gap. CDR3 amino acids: CASREQPYSNQPQHF. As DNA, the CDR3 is TGCGCCAGCAGAGAGCAGCCCTATAGCAATCAGCCCCAGCATTTT.

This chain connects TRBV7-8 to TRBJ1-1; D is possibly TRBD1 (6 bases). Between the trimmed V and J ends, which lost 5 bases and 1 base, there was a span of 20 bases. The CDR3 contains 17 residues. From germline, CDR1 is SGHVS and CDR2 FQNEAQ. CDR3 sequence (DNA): TGTGCCAGCAGCCCCTTCGGGGGGGCTGGTACGAACACTGAAGCTTTCTTT. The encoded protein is CASSPFGGAGTNTEAFF.

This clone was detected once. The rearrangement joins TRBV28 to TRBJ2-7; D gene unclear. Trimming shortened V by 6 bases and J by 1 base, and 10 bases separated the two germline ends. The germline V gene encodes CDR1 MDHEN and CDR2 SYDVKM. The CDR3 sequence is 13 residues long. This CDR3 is CASSQDHSYEQYF. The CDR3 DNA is TGTGCCAGCAGCCAGGACCATTCCTACGAGCAGTACTTC.

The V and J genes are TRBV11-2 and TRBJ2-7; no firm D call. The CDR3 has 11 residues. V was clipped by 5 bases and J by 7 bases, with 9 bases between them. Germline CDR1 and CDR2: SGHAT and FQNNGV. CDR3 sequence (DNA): TGTGCCAGCAGCAAATTTGGGGAGCAGTACTTC. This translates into CASSKFGEQYF.

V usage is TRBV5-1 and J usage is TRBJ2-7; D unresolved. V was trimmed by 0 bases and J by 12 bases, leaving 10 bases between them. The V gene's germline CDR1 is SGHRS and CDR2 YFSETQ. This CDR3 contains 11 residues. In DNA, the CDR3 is TGCGCCAGCAGCTTGGATGGCATGTCGTACTTC. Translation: CASSLDGMSYF.

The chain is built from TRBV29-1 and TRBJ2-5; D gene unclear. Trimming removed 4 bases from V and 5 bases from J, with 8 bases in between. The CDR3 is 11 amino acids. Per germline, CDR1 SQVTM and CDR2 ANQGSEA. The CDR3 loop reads CSVVRSETQYF. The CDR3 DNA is TGCAGCGTTGTAAGGTCGGAGACCCAGTACTTC.

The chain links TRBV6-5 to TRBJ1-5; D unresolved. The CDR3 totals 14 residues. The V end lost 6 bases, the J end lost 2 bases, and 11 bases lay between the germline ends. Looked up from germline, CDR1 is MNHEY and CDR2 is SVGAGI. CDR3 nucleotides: TGTGCCAGCAGCGGCGGGATTCGCAATCAGCCCCAGCATTTT. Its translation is CASSGGIRNQPQHF.

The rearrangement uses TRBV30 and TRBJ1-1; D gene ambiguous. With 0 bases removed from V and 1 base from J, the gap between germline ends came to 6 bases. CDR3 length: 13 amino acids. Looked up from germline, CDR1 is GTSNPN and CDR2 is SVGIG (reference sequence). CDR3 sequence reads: CAWSVQGNTEAFF. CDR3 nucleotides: TGTGCCTGGAGTGTACAAGGGAACACTGAAGCTTTCTTT.

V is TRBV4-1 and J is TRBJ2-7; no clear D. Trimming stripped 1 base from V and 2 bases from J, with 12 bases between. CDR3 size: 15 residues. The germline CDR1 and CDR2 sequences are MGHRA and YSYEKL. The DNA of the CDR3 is TGCGCCAGCAGCCAAGGCCCGACGGGCGCCTACGAGCAGTACTTC. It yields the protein CASSQGPTGAYEQYF.

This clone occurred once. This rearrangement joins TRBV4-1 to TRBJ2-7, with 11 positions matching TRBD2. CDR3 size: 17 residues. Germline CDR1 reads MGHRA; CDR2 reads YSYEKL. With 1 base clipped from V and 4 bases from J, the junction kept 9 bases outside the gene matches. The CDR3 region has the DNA TGCGCCAGCAGCCAAGTCGCATCTAGCGGGAGGATGTACGAGCAGTACTTC. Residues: CASSQVASSGRMYEQYF.

In DNA form, the CDR3 reads TGCGCCAGCAGCGTAGGAGACGATGGAGCTTTCTTT. Translating it yields CASSVGDDGAFF. The chain links TRBV5-1 to TRBJ1-1; no firm D call. The CDR3 is 12 amino acids. V dropped 4 bases and J dropped 10 bases, with 14 bases sitting between them. The germline CDR1 and CDR2 sequences are SGHRS and YFSETQ.

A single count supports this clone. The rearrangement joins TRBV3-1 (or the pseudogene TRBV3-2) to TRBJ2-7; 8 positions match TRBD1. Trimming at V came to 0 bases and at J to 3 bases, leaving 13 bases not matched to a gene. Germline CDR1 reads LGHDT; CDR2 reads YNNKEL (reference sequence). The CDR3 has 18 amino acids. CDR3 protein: CASSQDLLTGGMVYEQYF. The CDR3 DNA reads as TGTGCCAGCAGCCAAGATCTCTTAACAGGGGGTATGGTCTACGAGCAGTACTTC.

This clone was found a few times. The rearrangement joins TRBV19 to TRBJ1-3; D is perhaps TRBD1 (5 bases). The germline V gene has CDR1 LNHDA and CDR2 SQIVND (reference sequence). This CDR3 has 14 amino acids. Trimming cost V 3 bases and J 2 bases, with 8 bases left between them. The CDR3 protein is CASSIRTPGNTIYF. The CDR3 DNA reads TGTGCCAGTAGTATCCGGACACCTGGAAACACCATATATTTT.

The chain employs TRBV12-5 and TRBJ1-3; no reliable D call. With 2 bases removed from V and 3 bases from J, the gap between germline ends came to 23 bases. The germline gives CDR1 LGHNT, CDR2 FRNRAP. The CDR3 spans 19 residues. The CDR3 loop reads CASGLIVSSDSGFGNTIYF. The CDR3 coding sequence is TGTGCTAGTGGTTTGATTGTTAGCTCGGACTCCGGGTTTGGAAACACCATATATTTT.

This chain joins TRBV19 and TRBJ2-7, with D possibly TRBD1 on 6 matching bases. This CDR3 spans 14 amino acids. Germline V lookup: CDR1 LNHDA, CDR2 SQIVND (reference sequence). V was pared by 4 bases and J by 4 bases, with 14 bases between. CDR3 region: CASSTAGRGYEQYF. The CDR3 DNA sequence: TGTGCCAGTAGTACGGCGGGTAGGGGGTACGAGCAGTACTTC.

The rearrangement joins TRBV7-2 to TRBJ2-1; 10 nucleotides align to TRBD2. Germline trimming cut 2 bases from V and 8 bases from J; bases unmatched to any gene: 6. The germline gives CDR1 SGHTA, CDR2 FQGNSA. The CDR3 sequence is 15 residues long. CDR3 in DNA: TGTGCCAGCAGCTTATCGGCTAGCGGGAGCGATGAGCAGTTCTTC. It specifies CASSLSASGSDEQFF.

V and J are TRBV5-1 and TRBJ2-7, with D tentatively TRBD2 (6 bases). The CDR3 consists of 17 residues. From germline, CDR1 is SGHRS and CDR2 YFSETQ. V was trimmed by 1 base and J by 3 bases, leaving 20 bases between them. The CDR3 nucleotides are TGCGCCAGCAGCTTGAGGGCGGGACCCCCGGGATACTACGAGCAGTACTTC. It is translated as CASSLRAGPPGYYEQYF.

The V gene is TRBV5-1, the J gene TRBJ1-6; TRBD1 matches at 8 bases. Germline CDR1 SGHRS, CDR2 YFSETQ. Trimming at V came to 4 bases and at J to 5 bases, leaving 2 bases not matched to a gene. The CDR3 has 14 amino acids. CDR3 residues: CASSPGQDNSPLHF. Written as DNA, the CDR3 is TGCGCCAGCAGCCCGGGACAGGATAATTCACCCCTCCACTTT.

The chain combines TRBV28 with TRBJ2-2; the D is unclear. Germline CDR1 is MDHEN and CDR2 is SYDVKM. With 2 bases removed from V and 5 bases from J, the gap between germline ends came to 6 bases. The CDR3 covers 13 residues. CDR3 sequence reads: CASSLRRTGELFF. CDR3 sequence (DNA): TGTGCCAGCAGTTTACGACGAACCGGGGAGCTGTTTTTT.

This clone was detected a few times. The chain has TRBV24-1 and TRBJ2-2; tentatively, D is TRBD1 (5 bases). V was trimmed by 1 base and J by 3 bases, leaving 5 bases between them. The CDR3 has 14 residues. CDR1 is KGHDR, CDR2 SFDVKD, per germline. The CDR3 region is CATSDFRDTGELFF. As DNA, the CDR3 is TGTGCCACCAGTGATTTCAGGGACACCGGGGAGCTGTTTTTT.

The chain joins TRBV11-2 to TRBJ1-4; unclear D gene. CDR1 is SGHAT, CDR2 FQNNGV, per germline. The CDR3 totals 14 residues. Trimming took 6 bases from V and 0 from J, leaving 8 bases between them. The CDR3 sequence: CASSIDPTNEKLFF. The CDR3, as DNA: TGTGCCAGCAGTATCGATCCAACTAATGAAAAACTGTTTTTT.

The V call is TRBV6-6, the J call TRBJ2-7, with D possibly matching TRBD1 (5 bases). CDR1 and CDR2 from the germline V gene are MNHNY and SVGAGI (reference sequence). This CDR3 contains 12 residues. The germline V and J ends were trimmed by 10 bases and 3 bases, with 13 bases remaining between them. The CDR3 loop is CATGHPNYEQYF. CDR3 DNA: TGTGCCACAGGACATCCCAACTACGAGCAGTACTTC.

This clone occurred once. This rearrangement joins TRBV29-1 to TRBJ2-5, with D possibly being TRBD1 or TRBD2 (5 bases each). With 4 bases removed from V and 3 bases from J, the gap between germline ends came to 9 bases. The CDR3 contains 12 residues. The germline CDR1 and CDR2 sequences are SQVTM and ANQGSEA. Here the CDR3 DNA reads TGCAGCGTTGGGTTGGGGGAAGAGACCCAGTACTTC. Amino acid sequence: CSVGLGEETQYF.

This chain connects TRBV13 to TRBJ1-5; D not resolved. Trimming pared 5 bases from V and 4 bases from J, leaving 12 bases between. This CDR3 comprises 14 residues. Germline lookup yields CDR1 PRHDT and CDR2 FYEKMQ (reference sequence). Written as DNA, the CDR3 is TGTGCCAGCAGCCGGGGTCATCTAAATCAGCCCCAGCATTTT. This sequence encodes CASSRGHLNQPQHF.

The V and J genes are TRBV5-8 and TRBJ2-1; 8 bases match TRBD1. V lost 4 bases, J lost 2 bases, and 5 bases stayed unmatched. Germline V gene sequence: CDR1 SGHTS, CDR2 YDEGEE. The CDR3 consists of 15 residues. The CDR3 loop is CASSAGQVPYNEQFF. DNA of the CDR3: TGTGCCAGCAGCGCGGGACAGGTCCCCTACAATGAGCAGTTCTTC.

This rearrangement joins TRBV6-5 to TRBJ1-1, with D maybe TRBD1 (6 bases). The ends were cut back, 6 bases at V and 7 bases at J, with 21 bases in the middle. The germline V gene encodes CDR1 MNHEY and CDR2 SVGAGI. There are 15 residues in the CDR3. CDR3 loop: CASRSDRIEISEAFF. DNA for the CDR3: TGTGCCAGCAGGTCGGACAGAATAGAGATCAGTGAAGCTTTCTTT.

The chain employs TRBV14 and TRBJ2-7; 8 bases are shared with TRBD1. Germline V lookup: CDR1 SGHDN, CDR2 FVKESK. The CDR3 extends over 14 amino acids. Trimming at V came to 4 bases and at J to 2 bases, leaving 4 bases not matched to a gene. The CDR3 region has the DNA TGTGCCAGCAGCCGGACAGGGTACCCCTACGAGCAGTACTTC. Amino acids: CASSRTGYPYEQYF.

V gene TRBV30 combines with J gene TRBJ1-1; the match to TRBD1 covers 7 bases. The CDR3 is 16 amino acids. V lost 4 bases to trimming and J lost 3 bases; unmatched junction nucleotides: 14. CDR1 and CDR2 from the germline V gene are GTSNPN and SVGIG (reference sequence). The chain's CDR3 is CAWTPPLTGADTEAFF. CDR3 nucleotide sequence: TGTGCCTGGACACCCCCCCTAACAGGGGCGGACACTGAAGCTTTCTTT.

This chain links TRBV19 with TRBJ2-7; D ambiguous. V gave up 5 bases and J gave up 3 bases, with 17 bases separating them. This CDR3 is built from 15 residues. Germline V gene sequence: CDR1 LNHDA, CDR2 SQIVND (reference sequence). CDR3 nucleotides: TGTGCCAGTAGTTCCCCAGACACCCACGGCTACGAGCAGTACTTC. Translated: CASSSPDTHGYEQYF.